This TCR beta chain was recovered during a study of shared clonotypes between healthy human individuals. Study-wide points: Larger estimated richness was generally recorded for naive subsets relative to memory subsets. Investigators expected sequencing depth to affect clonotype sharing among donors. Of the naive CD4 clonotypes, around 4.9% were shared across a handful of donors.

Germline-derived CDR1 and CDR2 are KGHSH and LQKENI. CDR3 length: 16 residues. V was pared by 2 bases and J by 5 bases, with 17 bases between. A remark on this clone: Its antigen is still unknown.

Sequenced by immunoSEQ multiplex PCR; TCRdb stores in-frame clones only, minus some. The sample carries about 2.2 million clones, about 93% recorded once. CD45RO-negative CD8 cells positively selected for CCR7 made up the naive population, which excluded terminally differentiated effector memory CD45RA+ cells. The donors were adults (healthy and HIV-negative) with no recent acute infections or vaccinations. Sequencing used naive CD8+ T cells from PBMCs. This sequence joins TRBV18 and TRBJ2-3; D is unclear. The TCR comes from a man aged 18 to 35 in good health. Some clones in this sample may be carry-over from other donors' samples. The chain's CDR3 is CASSPVHRGVVDTQYF. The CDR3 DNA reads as TGTGCCAGCTCACCAGTCCATAGAGGAGTAGTAGATACGCAGTATTTT.